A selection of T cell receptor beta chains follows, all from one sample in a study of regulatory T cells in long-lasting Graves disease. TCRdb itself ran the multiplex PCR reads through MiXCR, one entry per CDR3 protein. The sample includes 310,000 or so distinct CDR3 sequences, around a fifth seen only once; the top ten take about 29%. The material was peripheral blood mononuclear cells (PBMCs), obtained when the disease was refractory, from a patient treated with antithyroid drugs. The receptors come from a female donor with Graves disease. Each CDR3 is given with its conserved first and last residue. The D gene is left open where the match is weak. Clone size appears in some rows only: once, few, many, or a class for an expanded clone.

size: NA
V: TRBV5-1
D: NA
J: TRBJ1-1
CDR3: CASSQDGYNTEAFF
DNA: TGCGCCAGCAGCCAGGACGGGTATAACACTGAAGCTTTCTTT

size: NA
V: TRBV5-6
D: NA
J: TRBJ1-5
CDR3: CASSLDAGSHQPQHF
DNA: TGTGCCAGCAGCTTGGACGCAGGCTCTCATCAGCCCCAGCATTTT

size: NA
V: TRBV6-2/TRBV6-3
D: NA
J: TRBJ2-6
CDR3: CASSYTNPGRSSGANVLTF
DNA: TGTGCCAGCAGTTACACAAACCCCGGACGGAGCTCTGGGGCCAACGTCCTGACTTTC

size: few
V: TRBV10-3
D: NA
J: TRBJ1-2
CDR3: CASKDRVYGYTF
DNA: TGTGCCTCGAAGGACAGAGTCTATGGCTACACCTTC

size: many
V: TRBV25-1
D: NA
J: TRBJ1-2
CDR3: CASSELVSRGYTF
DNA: TGTGCCAGCAGTGAATTAGTATCTCGTGGCTACACCTTC

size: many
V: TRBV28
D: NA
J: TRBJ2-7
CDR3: CASSSLRQKSYEQYF
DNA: TGTGCCAGCAGTTCTCTCCGACAGAAATCCTACGAGCAGTACTTC

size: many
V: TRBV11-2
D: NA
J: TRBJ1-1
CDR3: CASSLGQTGDVNTEAFF
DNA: TGTGCCAGCAGCTTAGGGCAGACAGGAGACGTCAACACTGAAGCTTTCTTT

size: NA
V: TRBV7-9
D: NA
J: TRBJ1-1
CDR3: CASSPIGEGGDTEAFF
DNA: TGTGCCAGCAGCCCTATCGGGGAAGGAGGGGACACTGAAGCTTTCTTT

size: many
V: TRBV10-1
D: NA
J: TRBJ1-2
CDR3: CASSESGASGGYTF
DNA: TGCGCCAGCAGTGAAAGTGGCGCCAGCGGTGGCTACACCTTC

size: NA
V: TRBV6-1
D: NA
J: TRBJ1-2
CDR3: CASSPTGQLGGYTF
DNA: TGTGCCAGCAGTCCAACAGGACAGCTCGGGGGCTACACCTTC

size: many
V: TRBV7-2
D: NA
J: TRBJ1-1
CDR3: CASSSSSGVTEAFF
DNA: TGTGCCAGCAGTTCCTCGTCTGGGGTCACTGAAGCTTTCTTT

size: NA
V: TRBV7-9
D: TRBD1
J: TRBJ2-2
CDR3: CASSLRGTGGNTGELFF
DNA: TGTGCCAGCAGCTTGAGGGGGACAGGGGGAAACACCGGGGAGCTGTTTTTT

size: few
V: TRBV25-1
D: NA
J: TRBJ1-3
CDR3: CASSDSRLLGNTIYF
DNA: TGTGCCAGCAGTGACTCGCGGCTCCTTGGAAACACCATATATTTT

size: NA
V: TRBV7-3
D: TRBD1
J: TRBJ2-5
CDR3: CASSLTKTGMETQCF
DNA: TGTGCCAGCAGCTTAACCAAGACAGGGATGGAGACCCAGTGCTTC

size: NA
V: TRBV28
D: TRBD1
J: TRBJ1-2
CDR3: CASSLAGQGKYGYTF
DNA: TGTGCCAGCAGCCTAGCCGGACAGGGCAAATATGGCTACACCTTC

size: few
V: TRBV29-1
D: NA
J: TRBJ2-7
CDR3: CSVHQGPYEQYF
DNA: TGCAGCGTTCATCAGGGTCCCTACGAGCAGTACTTC

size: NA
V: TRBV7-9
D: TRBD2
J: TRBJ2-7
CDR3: CASSLWELAGSYEQYF
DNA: TGTGCCAGCAGCTTATGGGAGCTAGCGGGGTCCTACGAGCAGTACTTC

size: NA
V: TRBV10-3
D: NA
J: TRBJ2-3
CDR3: CATDGSGGRGPSTDTQYF
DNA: TGTGCCACCGATGGGTCTGGGGGAAGAGGGCCCTCCACAGATACGCAGTATTTT

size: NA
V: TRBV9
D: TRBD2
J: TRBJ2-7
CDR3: CASSVVGREGNYEQYF
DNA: TGTGCCAGCAGCGTAGTAGGTAGGGAGGGGAACTACGAGCAGTACTTC

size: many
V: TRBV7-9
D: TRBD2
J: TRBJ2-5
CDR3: CATGRDSGSRVETQYF
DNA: TGTGCCACCGGCCGAGATAGCGGGAGTAGGGTAGAGACCCAGTACTTC

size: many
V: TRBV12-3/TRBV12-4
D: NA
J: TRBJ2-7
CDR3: CASSLGAGAAYEQYF
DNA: TGTGCCAGCAGCCTGGGGGCAGGGGCTGCCTACGAGCAGTACTTC

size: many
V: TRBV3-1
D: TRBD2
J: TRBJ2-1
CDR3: CASRKIPSGRGGDEQFF
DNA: TGTGCCAGCAGAAAGATTCCCAGCGGGAGGGGGGGAGATGAGCAGTTCTTC

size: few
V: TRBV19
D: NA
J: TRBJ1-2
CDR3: CASSTPTGPQGYTF
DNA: TGTGCCAGTAGTACCCCTACAGGGCCCCAAGGCTACACCTTC

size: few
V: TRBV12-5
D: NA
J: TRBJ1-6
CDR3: CASGFWGGDNSPLHF
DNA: TGTGCTAGTGGTTTTTGGGGGGGCGATAATTCACCCCTCCACTTT

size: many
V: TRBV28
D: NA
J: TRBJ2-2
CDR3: CASSTGELFF
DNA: TGTGCCAGCAGCACCGGGGAGCTGTTTTTT

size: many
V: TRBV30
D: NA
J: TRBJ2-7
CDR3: CAWSAQGAEQYF
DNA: TGTGCCTGGAGTGCACAGGGAGCTGAGCAGTACTTC

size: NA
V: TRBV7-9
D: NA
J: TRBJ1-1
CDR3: CASSSTGRPEAFF
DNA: TGTGCCAGCAGCTCAACGGGGCGACCTGAAGCTTTCTTT

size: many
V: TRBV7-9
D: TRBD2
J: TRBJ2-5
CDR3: CASSRPGLALQETQYF
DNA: TGTGCCAGCAGCCGCCCGGGACTAGCCCTTCAAGAGACCCAGTACTTC